This T cell receptor (beta chain) derives from a study of CD8 T cells in ankylosing spondylitis. Quantitative barcoded 5'-RACE was used to prepare TCR beta libraries. TCRdb reanalysed the 5' RACE reads using MiXCR and keeps one entry per CDR3 protein. The sample lists about 240,000 distinct CDR3 sequences; roughly 10% were seen once. Germline V gene lookup returns CDR1 DFQATT and CDR2 SNEGSKA (reference sequence). V was cut by 1 base and J by 4 bases, with 1 base left in between. The CDR3 length is 10 residues. At least ten counts were recorded for this clonotype. The origin of this receptor is a male donor with ankylosing spondylitis or in good health (not recorded which). Sequencing was performed on blood, either unsorted or a sorted T cell fraction (not recorded which). The V call is TRBV20-1, the J call TRBJ1-1, with no clear D. The CDR3 loop is CSARGTEAFF. DNA for the CDR3: TGCAGTGCTAGAGGCACTGAAGCTTTCTTT.